This TCR beta chain emerged from a study of beta chain features in type 1 diabetes. At the level of the study: In all, more than 90,000,000 sorted cells from all samples were analyzed.

The study's findings and limits: Within patients, naive, central memory and Treg TCRB repertoires seemed more similar than within healthy donors. High-TCR-expressing cells could be over-represented by cDNA sequencing.

Sequenced material consisted of expressed TCRB transcripts (all of the isolated RNA was reverse transcribed). The data were produced by immunoSEQ multiplex PCR, yet TCRdb's version contains in-frame clones alone and is incomplete. The table includes fewer than 550,000 clones, over 10% detected once. Per the germline V gene, CDR1 is LNHDA and CDR2 is SQIVND (reference sequence). V was shortened by 6 bases and J by 3 bases, with 16 bases between the two germline ends. The CDR3 covers 15 residues. Note on this clone: Its antigen is not known.

The clonotype was recovered from a young woman in good health. The sample comprised naive CD4+ T cells from blood. The J gene is TRBJ2-3, the V gene TRBV19, with D possibly matching TRBD1 (6 bases). CDR3 residues: CASRSQGKLTDTQYF. CDR3 DNA sequence: TGTGCCAGTAGATCTCAGGGGAAGTTAACAGATACGCAGTATTTT.